This T cell receptor (beta chain) emerged from a study of molecular identifiers for immune sequencing clone quantification. A single record per CDR3 protein comes from TCRdb applying MiXCR to the PCR reads. This table holds about 510,000 distinct CDR3 sequences, around 25% found once. The junction had 15 bases not matched to a gene; V was cut back by 2 bases and J by 2 bases. This CDR3 region has 18 residues. The germline gives CDR1 LGHNA, CDR2 YNFKEQ. Material: naive CD8+ T cells from blood, with Jurkat cell RNA spiked in. Indicated subset: FACS-sorted CD8+CD4-CCR7+CD45RA+ naive T cells. The V and J genes are TRBV4-2 and TRBJ2-7, with TRBD1 identical over 7 bases. The receptor comes from a human donor in good health. Some libraries in this study had Jurkat cell RNA spiked in. This CDR3 reads CASSQNRPTGSVAYEQYF. Here the CDR3 DNA reads TGTGCCAGCAGCCAAAACCGCCCGACAGGGTCGGTCGCCTACGAGCAGTACTTC.